The text below deals with one T cell receptor (beta chain). This CDR3 spans 12 amino acids. V trimming: 5 bases; J trimming: 4 bases; junction bases outside the gene matches: 1. Germline V gives CDR1 SQVTM, CDR2 ANQGSEA. The data were taken from a study of cytomegalovirus exposure and HLA in healthy donors. The PCR had 60 Vbeta and 13 Jbeta primers. Libraries were prepared by immunoSEQ multiplex PCR; TCRdb keeps only in-frame clonotypes and omits some of them. The sample lists some 190,000 clones; 80% were seen once. This sequence joins TRBV29-1 and TRBJ2-1; 8 bases map to TRBD1. The sequencing input was PBMCs. This TCR was recovered from a woman between 25 and 40 years old in good health and CMV-seronegative. The CDR3 protein is CSVWDRYNEQFF. The CDR3 DNA is TGCAGCGTTTGGGACAGGTACAATGAGCAGTTCTTC.